Below are 30 T cell receptor beta chains sequenced from a single sample in a study of blood T cell repertoires in COVID-19. Sequencing was performed with immunoSEQ multiplex PCR; in TCRdb, only in-frame clones are kept and a portion is missing. The table lists 110,000 to 150,000 clones, approximately 78% of them singletons. The specimen sequenced was PBMCs or T cells enriched from blood (not recorded which). These receptors were obtained from a woman aged 45 to 65 who had recovered from COVID-19.

This clone has a single count. The chain links TRBV6-5 to TRBJ2-7; D possibly corresponds to TRBD1 (6 bases). Germline loops: CDR1 MNHEY, CDR2 SVGAGI. V was shortened by 6 bases and J by 2 bases, with 17 bases between the two germline ends. The CDR3 is 15 amino acids. The CDR3 sequence: CASRSSLGTTYEQYF. DNA of the CDR3: TGTGCCAGCAGGTCCTCTTTAGGGACAACCTACGAGCAGTACTTC.

V is TRBV12-5 and J is TRBJ1-2, with 9 bases fitting TRBD1. The CDR3 is 16 amino acids. V trimming: 2 bases; J trimming: 2 bases; junction bases outside the gene matches: 6. Germline V gene sequence: CDR1 LGHNT, CDR2 FRNRAP. CDR3 nucleotide sequence: TGTGCTAGTGGTTTGCGGGACAGGGAGGAGAACTATGGCTACACCTTC. The encoded protein is CASGLRDREENYGYTF.

This chain joins TRBV30 and TRBJ1-2; D call uncertain. V lost 3 bases, J lost 4 bases, and 12 bases lay in between. Germline CDR1 and CDR2: GTSNPN and SVGIG (reference sequence). The CDR3 covers 13 residues. The CDR3 nucleotides are TGTGCCTGGAGGCCGGCGGGTGGCTATGGCTACACCTTC. It codes for CAWRPAGGYGYTF.

The chain has TRBV7-2 and TRBJ1-1; no definite D call. Germline V gives CDR1 SGHTA, CDR2 FQGNSA. V lost 5 bases and J lost 1, with 14 bases in between. This CDR3 is 15 amino acids long. The CDR3 DNA sequence: TGTGCCAGCAGCCCCCGAGTCTCCTGGAACACTGAAGCTTTCTTT. Translated, it gives CASSPRVSWNTEAFF. Supplemented by reference TRBV7-2 and TRBJ1-1, the full variable domain reads GAGVSQSPSNKVTEKGKDVELRCDPISGHTALYWYRQSLGQGLEFLIYFQGNSAPDKSGLPSDRFSAERTGGSVSTLTIQRTQQEDSAVYLCASSPRVSWNTEAFFGQGTRLTVV.

This clone has only a few counts. The genes are TRBV19 and TRBJ1-2; no definite D call. The length of the CDR3 is 12 residues. V was clipped by 3 bases and J by 4 bases, with 6 bases between them. Germline V CDR1 and CDR2: LNHDA, SQIVND (reference sequence). The CDR3 coding sequence is TGTGCCAGTAGTATCAGAAGCTATGGCTACACCTTC. Amino acid sequence: CASSIRSYGYTF.

The chain uses TRBV15 and TRBJ2-7; 8 nucleotides match TRBD1. With V trimmed by 5 bases and J by 4 bases, 7 bases remained unmatched. Germline V gene sequence: CDR1 LNHNV, CDR2 YYDKDF (reference sequence). CDR3 length: 14 residues. CDR3 in DNA: TGTGCCACCAGCTTGGACAGGGCTACTTACGAGCAGTACTTC. Translated, it gives CATSLDRATYEQYF.

This chain connects TRBV19 to TRBJ2-1; 7 bases line up with TRBD2. Germline loops: CDR1 LNHDA, CDR2 SQIVND (reference sequence). The length of the CDR3 is 15 residues. Germline trimming cut 1 base from V and 8 bases from J; bases unmatched to any gene: 8. The CDR3 protein is CASSIVGGAGDEQFF. The CDR3 DNA reads as TGTGCCAGTAGTATAGTGGGCGGGGCGGGGGATGAGCAGTTCTTC.

The chain couples TRBV7-8 to TRBJ1-2; D unresolved. There are 13 residues in the CDR3. V lost 2 bases and J lost 12, with 16 bases in between. Germline-derived CDR1 and CDR2 are SGHVS and FQNEAQ. CDR3 sequence (DNA): TGTGCCAGCAGCTTATCGAGGAGTATCGCCCACACCTTC. It is translated as CASSLSRSIAHTF.

The rearrangement links TRBV9 to TRBJ1-2; TRBD1 aligns across 8 bases. The V and J ends lost 3 bases and 6 bases, in that order; junction bases with no gene match: 4. The CDR3 consists of 13 residues. CDR1 is SGDLS, CDR2 YYNGEE, per germline. This CDR3 reads CASSADREDGYTF. CDR3 coding DNA: TGTGCCAGCAGCGCGGACAGGGAGGATGGCTACACCTTC. The full variable domain, rest sourced from reference TRBV9 and TRBJ1-2, is DSGVTQTPKHLITATGQRVTLRCSPRSGDLSVYWYQQSLDQGLQFLIQYYNGEERAKGNILERFSAQQFPDLHSELNLSSLELGDSALYFCASSADREDGYTFGSGTRLTVV.

This clone appeared a few times. The chain joins TRBV5-4 to TRBJ2-1; 8 bases match TRBD1. The V gene's germline CDR1 is SGHNT and CDR2 YYREEE (reference sequence). J gave up 8 bases and V 2 bases, and 6 bases lay outside the gene matches. This CDR3 is 14 amino acids long. In DNA, the CDR3 is TGTGCCAGCAGCTTCGGACAGGGAAGGGATGAGCAGTTCTTC. Residues: CASSFGQGRDEQFF.

This chain links TRBV7-2 with TRBJ1-5; no clear D. CDR3 length equals 15 residues. The germline CDR1 and CDR2 sequences are SGHTA and FQGNSA. The ends were cut back, 5 bases at V and 0 bases at J, with 11 bases in the middle. In DNA, the CDR3 is TGTGCCAGCAGCCCCTTCGGGGATAGCAATCAGCCCCAGCATTTT. Its translation is CASSPFGDSNQPQHF.

The gene calls are TRBV5-1 and TRBJ1-2; 7 bases match TRBD1. The CDR3 contains 15 residues. Germline V gene lookup returns CDR1 SGHRS and CDR2 YFSETQ. J gave up 7 bases and V 0 bases, and 9 bases lay outside the gene matches. As DNA, the CDR3 is TGCGCCAGCAGCTTGGAAGGACAGGACCTAGGTGGCTACACCTTC. Its translation: CASSLEGQDLGGYTF.

The rearrangement links TRBV27 to TRBJ1-5; tentative D call: TRBD1 (6 bases). Between the trimmed V and J ends, which lost 3 bases and 2 bases, there was a span of 11 bases. Germline values: CDR1 MNHEY, CDR2 SMNVEV (reference sequence). This CDR3 comprises 15 residues. This CDR3 reads CASSFLGAGNQPQHF. CDR3 bases: TGTGCCAGCAGTTTCTTGGGGGCTGGCAATCAGCCCCAGCATTTT.

This clone was picked up a small number of times. The chain links TRBV18 to TRBJ1-4; no definite D call. The CDR3 consists of 14 residues. The ends were cut back, 3 bases at V and 0 bases at J, with 5 bases in the middle. The germline gives CDR1 KGHSH, CDR2 LQKENI. The DNA for the CDR3 is TGTGCCAGCTCACCGATAGCAACTAATGAAAAACTGTTTTTT. Amino acids: CASSPIATNEKLFF.

As concerns this clone: The same CDR3 arises from other DNA sequences in this sample as well. The chain is built from TRBV28 and TRBJ2-7; weak D call: TRBD2 (6 bases). CDR1 MDHEN and CDR2 SYDVKM come from the germline V gene. V shed 4 bases and J shed 3 bases, with 10 bases lying between them. This CDR3 is 13 amino acids long. CDR3 sequence reads: CASSSLGGYEQYV. In nucleotides, the CDR3 is TGTGCCAGCAGTTCCCTCGGGGGCTACGAGCAGTACGTC.

The rearrangement links TRBV6-2 or TRBV6-3 to TRBJ2-3; 8 bases agree with TRBD1. Germline assignment: CDR1 MNHEY and CDR2 SVGEGT. This CDR3 region has 14 residues. V gave up 4 bases and J gave up 4 bases; unmatched junction bases: 4. The CDR3 DNA is TGTGCCAGCAGTTTGACAGGGGTCCCAGATACGCAGTATTTT. Residues: CASSLTGVPDTQYF.

The rearrangement uses TRBV13 and TRBJ1-3; no definite D call. Germline CDR1 PRHDT, CDR2 FYEKMQ (reference sequence). V lost 10 bases to trimming and J lost 0 bases, with 10 bases between them. This CDR3 has 13 residues. The CDR3 loop is CATPTDSGNTIYF. CDR3 in DNA: TGTGCCACCCCTACCGACTCTGGAAACACCATATATTTT.

The chain joins TRBV5-1 to TRBJ2-6; 7 positions agree with TRBD1. Germline CDR1 reads SGHRS; CDR2 reads YFSETQ. The CDR3 length is 18 residues. The J segment lost 0 bases and the V segment lost 4 bases, leaving 10 bases of the junction unmatched. The CDR3 bases are TGCGCCAGCAGCCCCAGGACAGGAACCTTCTCTGGGGCCAACGTCCTGACTTTC. This gives the protein CASSPRTGTFSGANVLTF.

J is TRBJ2-7 and V is TRBV21-1; TRBD1 was called by the table and not checked on the DNA. TRBV21-1 counts as a pseudogene. The CDR3 spans 14 residues. CDR3 region: CASSKGQGAAEQYV. CDR3 in DNA: TGTGCCAGCAGCAAGGGGCAGGGGGCGGCCGAGCAGTACGTC.

The V gene is TRBV28, the J gene TRBJ2-7, with 9 positions matching TRBD2. Germline V gives CDR1 MDHEN, CDR2 SYDVKM. Trimming took 5 bases from V and 5 from J; bases not matched to a gene: 10. The CDR3 has 15 residues. The CDR3, as DNA: TGTGCCAGCAGTACGACGGGACTAGCAACCCACGAGCAGTACTTC. Protein sequence: CASSTTGLATHEQYF.

Remarks on this clone: At one end, the junction sequence differs from germline, possibly due to a read error. The chain combines TRBV7-2 with TRBJ1-6; no firm D call. The CDR3 has 15 amino acids. The germline CDR1 and CDR2 sequences are SGHTA and FQGNSA. CDR3 nucleotide sequence: TGTGCCAGCACCCCACAGAGCTCCCATAATTCACCCCTCCACTTT. It translates to CASTPQSSHNSPLHF.

V usage is TRBV9 and J usage is TRBJ2-2; D possibly corresponds to TRBD1 (6 bases). CDR3 length equals 16 residues. V dropped 0 bases and J dropped 2 bases, with 11 bases sitting between them. Germline V CDR1 and CDR2: SGDLS, YYNGEE. CDR3 sequence: CASSVVDSYNTGELFF. The DNA for the CDR3 is TGTGCCAGCAGCGTAGTGGACAGCTATAACACCGGGGAGCTGTTTTTT.

The chain carries TRBV18 and TRBJ2-3; 9 bases align to TRBD1. CDR3 length equals 15 residues. V dropped 0 bases and J dropped 6; count of bases not matched to a gene: 4. Germline CDR1 reads KGHSH; CDR2 reads LQKENI. The CDR3 DNA sequence: TGTGCCAGCTCACCACCGGGACAGGGAACCGATACGCAGTATTTT. The encoded protein is CASSPPGQGTDTQYF.

This chain connects TRBV2 to TRBJ1-1; 7 positions match TRBD1. Germline-derived CDR1 and CDR2 are SNHLY and FYNNEI. With 7 bases clipped from V and 0 bases from J, the junction kept 11 bases outside the gene matches. This CDR3 region has 16 residues. CDR3 nucleotide sequence: TGTGCCAGCAAAAGACAGGGAGGCCCCATGAACACTGAAGCTTTCTTT. It codes for CASKRQGGPMNTEAFF.

The chain recombines TRBV6-5 with TRBJ1-6; 9 positions agree with TRBD1. The CDR3 is made up of 14 amino acids. The V segment lost 4 bases and the J segment 7 bases; nucleotides outside the gene matches: 2. The germline CDR1 and CDR2 sequences are MNHEY and SVGAGI. The CDR3 protein is CASSSDRGNSPLHF. The CDR3 nucleotides are TGTGCCAGCAGTTCGGACAGGGGCAATTCACCCCTCCACTTT.

The chain employs TRBV7-9 and TRBJ1-1; D ambiguous. Germline V CDR1 and CDR2: SEHNR, FQNEAQ (reference sequence). V was cut by 1 base and J by 3 bases, with 18 bases left in between. The CDR3 totals 17 residues. The CDR3 is CASSLERLRKFDTEAFF. CDR3 DNA sequence: TGTGCCAGCAGCTTAGAAAGACTAAGGAAATTTGACACTGAAGCTTTCTTT.

The CDR3 region has the DNA TGTGCCAGCAGCCTTAGATCTAGCGGGGGGGCAATAACCTACAATGAGCAGTTCTTC. This codes for CASSLRSSGGAITYNEQFF. This chain uses TRBV11-2 with TRBJ2-1; TRBD2 matches 12 bases. CDR3 length equals 19 residues. CDR1 is SGHAT and CDR2 is FQNNGV in the germline V gene. Unmatched junction bases numbered 13, after V lost 5 bases and J lost 2 bases.

The chain recombines TRBV18 with TRBJ1-1; D is possibly TRBD1 (5 bases). CDR1 is KGHSH and CDR2 is LQKENI in the germline V gene. CDR3 size: 16 residues. The V gene lost 1 base and the J gene lost 3 bases, with 15 bases spanning the gap. The CDR3 DNA reads as TGTGCCAGCTCACCACGATGGGGACTTGGGGACACTGAAGCTTTCTTT. Protein: CASSPRWGLGDTEAFF.

The chain employs TRBV27 and TRBJ1-2; 11 bases agree with TRBD1. CDR1 and CDR2 from the germline V gene are MNHEY and SMNVEV (reference sequence). V was pared by 6 bases and J by 8 bases, with 5 bases of the junction left unmatched. The CDR3 length is 13 residues. The CDR3 loop is CASRPGQGEGYTF. The CDR3, as DNA: TGTGCCAGCAGGCCGGGACAGGGGGAAGGCTACACCTTC.

This clone was detected only a few times. The V call is TRBV7-9, the J call TRBJ1-1, with D hard to call. The germline gives CDR1 SEHNR, CDR2 FQNEAQ (reference sequence). The V end lost 11 bases, the J end lost 1 base, and 11 bases lay between the germline ends. This CDR3 contains 12 residues. CDR3 coding DNA: TGTGCCGGCGACAAACAGAACACTGAAGCTTTCTTT. Amino acids: CAGDKQNTEAFF.